Listed below are T cell receptor beta chains from one sample, sequenced in a study of blood T cell repertoires in COVID-19. Sequencing used immunoSEQ multiplex PCR; TCRdb keeps in-frame clones, though not all of them. The sample lists 260,000 or so clones; roughly 86% were seen once. Sequences were obtained from peripheral blood. The receptors come from a human donor in a cohort sampled during active COVID-19. CDR3s include the opening cysteine and the closing phenylalanine or tryptophan. Each record gives: CDR3 length, D gene, V gene, clone size, J gene, CDR3 protein, CDR3 DNA. The D gene is left open where the match is weak. Clone sizes are given selectively: once, few, many, or a class where the clone is expanded.

13,.,TRBV5-8,.,TRBJ2-3,CASRGSGTDTQYF,TGTGCCAGCCGGGGGTCAGGCACAGATACGCAGTATTTT
13,.,TRBV12-3/TRBV12-4,.,TRBJ2-5,CASSLRGGETQYF,TGTGCCAGCAGTTTAAGAGGGGGAGAGACCCAGTACTTC
13,.,TRBV25-1,.,TRBJ2-7,CASSVGGGREQYF,TGTGCCAGCAGTGTGGGGGGAGGTAGGGAGCAGTACTTC
15,TRBD1,TRBV28,.,TRBJ2-5,CASGTRDRVQETQYF,TGTGCCAGCGGTACTCGGGACAGGGTGCAAGAGACCCAGTACTTC
15,TRBD1,TRBV6-6,once,TRBJ2-7,CASRPGTGAPYEQYF,TGTGCCAGCAGACCTGGGACAGGGGCTCCCTACGAGCAGTACTTC
17,TRBD1,TRBV18,.,TRBJ1-6,CASSPTPDRFTNSPLHF,TGTGCCAGCTCACCCACCCCGGACAGGTTCACAAATTCACCCCTCCACTTT
17,.,TRBV19,.,TRBJ1-5,CASSTQTGGRGNQPQHF,TGTGCCAGTAGTACCCAAACCGGGGGGCGAGGCAATCAGCCCCAGCATTTT
16,.,TRBV5-6,.,TRBJ2-7,CASSSAGSRSSYEQYF,TGTGCCAGCAGCTCCGCGGGGTCCCGATCCTCCTACGAGCAGTACTTC
12,.,TRBV2,once,TRBJ1-1,CASSESRAEAFF,TGTGCCAGCAGTGAATCCAGGGCGGAAGCTTTCTTT
15,TRBD1,TRBV19,.,TRBJ1-4,CASSTGGLVNEKLFF,TGTGCCAGTAGTACAGGGGGACTAGTTAATGAAAAACTGTTTTTT
16,TRBD2,TRBV11-2,.,TRBJ2-1,CASSSWTSGGLDEQFF,TGTGCCAGCAGCTCTTGGACTAGCGGGGGGTTGGATGAGCAGTTCTTC
13,.,TRBV20-1,.,TRBJ1-1,CSASASLNTEAFF,TGCAGTGCTAGTGCTAGTTTGAACACTGAAGCTTTCTTT
14,.,TRBV4-2,.,TRBJ1-2,CASSQDPANYGYTF,TGTGCCAGCAGCCAAGATCCAGCTAACTATGGCTACACCTTC
15,TRBD2,TRBV4-3,.,TRBJ2-7,CASSQWVAGVVEQYF,TGCGCCAGCAGCCAATGGGTAGCGGGGGTAGTCGAGCAGTACTTC
18,.,TRBV3-1/TRBV3-2,.,TRBJ2-1,CASSQDPKRVLWDNEQFF,TGTGCCAGCAGCCAAGATCCGAAGCGGGTCCTATGGGACAATGAGCAGTTCTTC
14,.,TRBV6-5,.,TRBJ1-1,CASSYNQGSTEAFF,TGTGCCAGCAGTTACAATCAGGGATCCACTGAAGCTTTCTTT
12,.,TRBV28,.,TRBJ1-1,CASSLSAAVAFF,TGTGCCAGCAGTTTGTCCGCGGCAGTAGCTTTCTTT
15,.,TRBV7-3,.,TRBJ2-1,CASSSRGNSYNEQFF,TGTGCCAGCAGCTCCAGGGGAAACTCCTACAATGAGCAGTTCTTC
18,.,TRBV13,.,TRBJ2-1,CATSPDHPSVSSYNEQFF,TGTGCCACCTCACCAGACCACCCTAGCGTAAGCTCCTACAATGAGCAGTTCTTC
19,TRBD2,TRBV5-1,.,TRBJ2-2,CASSFRTSGRVANTGELFF,TGCGCCAGCAGCTTCCGGACTAGCGGGAGGGTCGCGAACACCGGGGAGCTGTTTTTT
14,.,TRBV28,.,TRBJ2-6,CASSRPRGANVLTF,TGTGCCAGCAGTCGCCCCCGGGGGGCCAACGTCCTGACTTTC
11,.,TRBV30,.,TRBJ2-7,CAWAWADEQYF,TGTGCCTGGGCGTGGGCAGACGAGCAGTACTTC
16,.,TRBV18,few,TRBJ1-1,CASSQDLLDLNTEAFF,TGTGCCAGCTCACAGGATCTGCTAGATTTGAACACTGAAGCTTTCTTT
14,.,TRBV19,.,TRBJ1-4,CASSQQGTNEKLFF,TGTGCCAGTAGTCAACAGGGTACTAATGAAAAACTGTTTTTT
15,TRBD1,TRBV7-9,.,TRBJ1-2,CASSGTRDREYGYTF,TGTGCCAGCAGCGGGACCCGGGACAGGGAGTATGGCTACACCTTC
15,.,TRBV7-7,.,TRBJ2-1,CASSPGGSFPNEQFF,TGTGCTAGCAGCCCCGGGGGTAGTTTCCCCAATGAGCAGTTCTTC
16,TRBD1,TRBV3-1/TRBV3-2,.,TRBJ1-2,CASSQGAGQGRGGYTF,TGTGCCAGCAGCCAAGGAGCAGGACAGGGTAGAGGTGGCTACACCTTC
12,TRBD1,TRBV5-4,.,TRBJ1-2,CASSPDSGGNTF,TGTGCCAGCAGCCCAGACTCAGGGGGAAACACCTTC
16,TRBD1,TRBV4-1,few,TRBJ2-7,CASSHTPGQGHQEQYF,TGCGCCAGCAGCCATACACCGGGACAGGGCCACCAAGAGCAGTACTTC
16,.,TRBV18,.,TRBJ2-2,CASSPLGTTNTGELFF,TGTGCCAGCTCACCACTCGGGACAACGAACACCGGGGAGCTGTTTTTT
14,.,TRBV7-9,.,TRBJ1-2,CASSFRTGVEGYTF,TGTGCCAGCAGCTTTCGGACGGGAGTCGAGGGCTACACCTTC
15,.,TRBV24-1,.,TRBJ2-1,CATSDRGIGYNEQFF,TGTGCCACCAGTGATAGAGGGATTGGCTACAATGAGCAGTTCTTC
14,TRBD2,TRBV2,.,TRBJ2-7,CASDLGTSGVGQYF,TGTGCCAGCGACCTCGGGACTAGCGGGGTGGGGCAGTACTTC
15,.,TRBV7-2,once,TRBJ1-3,CASSAHLDSGNTIYF,TGTGCCAGCAGCGCCCACTTAGATTCTGGAAACACCATATATTTT
16,TRBD1,TRBV3-1/TRBV3-2,.,TRBJ1-2,CASSLALGTGHYGYTF,TGTGCCAGCAGCCTAGCCTTAGGGACAGGGCACTATGGCTACACCTTC
16,TRBD1,TRBV19,.,TRBJ1-5,CASSIGGGRSNQPQHF,TGTGCCAGTAGTATCGGAGGGGGCAGGAGCAATCAGCCCCAGCATTTT
16,TRBD1,TRBV7-2,.,TRBJ2-2,CASSRRRTGVTGELFF,TGTGCCAGCAGCCGTCGGCGGACAGGGGTCACCGGGGAGCTGTTTTTT
17,.,TRBV4-2,.,TRBJ2-7,CASSQEVASVITYEQYF,TGTGCCAGCAGCCAGGAAGTTGCTAGCGTGATAACCTACGAGCAGTACTTC
19,TRBD2,TRBV7-2,.,TRBJ2-3,CASSSPRGGLNSRTDTQYF,TGTGCCAGCAGCTCTCCCCGGGGGGGGCTAAATTCCCGCACAGATACGCAGTATTTT
15,TRBD2,TRBV7-2,.,TRBJ2-5,CASSSQAGGPETQYF,TGTGCCAGCAGCTCCCAGGCGGGGGGCCCAGAGACCCAGTACTTC
17,TRBD2,TRBV5-4,few,TRBJ2-3,CASSLMGGRGRTDTQYF,TGTGCCAGCAGCTTGATGGGCGGGAGGGGACGCACAGATACGCAGTATTTT
14,TRBD1,TRBV7-2,few,TRBJ1-2,CASSYRQGPYGYTF,TGTGCCAGCAGCTACCGACAGGGGCCTTATGGCTACACCTTC
15,TRBD1,TRBV7-2,.,TRBJ2-3,CASSSTGSRTDTQYF,TGTGCCAGCAGCTCGACAGGGTCCCGCACAGATACGCAGTATTTT
14,.,TRBV5-6,.,TRBJ2-1,CASSQRPSYNEQFF,TGTGCCAGCAGCCAGCGACCCTCCTACAATGAGCAGTTCTTC
15,.,TRBV4-1,.,TRBJ1-2,CASSLGQRSVYGYTF,TGCGCCAGCAGCCTCGGACAACGCAGCGTCTATGGCTACACCTTC
15,TRBD2,TRBV30,once,TRBJ2-1,CAWTTGTSGMYEQFF,TGTGCCTGGACCACCGGGACTAGCGGGATGTATGAGCAGTTCTTC
15,TRBD2,TRBV7-8,.,TRBJ2-7,CASTPLASGSSEQYF,TGTGCCAGCACCCCCCTGGCTAGCGGGAGCTCCGAGCAGTACTTC
14,.,TRBV6-5,once,TRBJ1-4,CASSLFRVGEKLFF,TGTGCCAGCAGTCTATTCAGGGTAGGAGAAAAACTGTTTTTT
11,.,TRBV28,.,TRBJ2-7,CASRESYEQYF,TGTGCCAGCAGAGAGTCCTACGAGCAGTACTTC
14,TRBD1,TRBV7-9,.,TRBJ2-7,CASSHTGGGYEQYF,TGTGCCAGCAGCCATACAGGGGGCGGCTACGAGCAGTACTTC
14,TRBD2,TRBV3-1/TRBV3-2,.,TRBJ2-7,CASSRSGGAYEQYF,TGTGCCAGCAGTCGTAGCGGGGGAGCGTACGAGCAGTACTTC
14,TRBD1,TRBV19,.,TRBJ1-2,CASSARTGKDGYTF,TGTGCCAGTAGTGCCCGGACAGGGAAGGATGGCTACACCTTC
11,.,TRBV28,.,TRBJ1-2,CASADGQLYTF,TGTGCCAGCGCCGACGGACAGTTGTACACCTTC
12,.,TRBV7-2,.,TRBJ2-7,CASMMSSYEQYF,TGTGCCAGCATGATGAGCTCCTACGAGCAGTACTTC
14,.,TRBV18,.,TRBJ1-5,CASSHSYSNQPQHF,TGTGCCAGCTCACACAGCTATAGCAATCAGCCCCAGCATTTT
15,.,TRBV7-9,.,TRBJ2-4,CASSIPRGTKNIQYF,TGTGCCAGCAGCATCCCACGGGGAACCAAAAACATTCAGTACTTC
15,TRBD2,TRBV11-3,.,TRBJ2-1,CASSLGVAGDNEQFF,TGTGCCAGCAGCTTAGGGGTAGCGGGAGACAATGAGCAGTTCTTC